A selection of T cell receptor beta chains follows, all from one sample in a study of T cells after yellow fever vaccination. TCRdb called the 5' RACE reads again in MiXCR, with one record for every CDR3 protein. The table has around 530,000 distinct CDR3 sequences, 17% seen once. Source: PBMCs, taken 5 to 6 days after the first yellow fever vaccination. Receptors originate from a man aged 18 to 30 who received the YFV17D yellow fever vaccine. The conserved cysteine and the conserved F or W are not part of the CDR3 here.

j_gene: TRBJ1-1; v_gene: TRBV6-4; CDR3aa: ASSWIQGTEAF
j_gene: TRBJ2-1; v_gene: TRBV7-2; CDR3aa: ASSFKQLAGKNEQF
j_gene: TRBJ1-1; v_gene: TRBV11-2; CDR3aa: ASSPRGIAF
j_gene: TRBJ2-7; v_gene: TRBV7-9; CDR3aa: ASSLGDGPYEQY
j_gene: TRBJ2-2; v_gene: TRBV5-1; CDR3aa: ASSAGQGSTGELF
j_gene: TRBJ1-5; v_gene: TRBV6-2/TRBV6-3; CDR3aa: ASRNQPQH
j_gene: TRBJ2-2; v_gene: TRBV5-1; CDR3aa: ASSLQGVGTGELF
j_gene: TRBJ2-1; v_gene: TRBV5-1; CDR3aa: ASSSGWEDEQF
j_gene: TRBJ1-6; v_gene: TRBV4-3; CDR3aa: ASSQTGADHNSPLH
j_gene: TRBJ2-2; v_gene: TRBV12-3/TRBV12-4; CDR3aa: ASSLIPGGGTGELF
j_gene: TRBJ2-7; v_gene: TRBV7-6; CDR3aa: ASSLDPASYEQY
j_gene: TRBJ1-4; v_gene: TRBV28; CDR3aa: ASSLLNGVANEKLF
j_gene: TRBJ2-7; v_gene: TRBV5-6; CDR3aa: DSSEQGSEQY
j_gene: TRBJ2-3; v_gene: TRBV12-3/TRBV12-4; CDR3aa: ASSFFPGLAGGRGTDTQY
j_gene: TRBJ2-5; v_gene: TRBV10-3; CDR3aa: AISELPRGRETQY
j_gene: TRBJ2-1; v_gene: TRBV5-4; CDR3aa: ASQRESRGHEQF
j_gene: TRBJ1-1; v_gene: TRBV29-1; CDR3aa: SVESLNTEAF
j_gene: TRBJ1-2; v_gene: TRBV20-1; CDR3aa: SARESGLNYGYT
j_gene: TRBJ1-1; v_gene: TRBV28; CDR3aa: ASSFSARVAF
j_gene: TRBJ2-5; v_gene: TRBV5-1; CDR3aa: ASSSGTGGAETQY
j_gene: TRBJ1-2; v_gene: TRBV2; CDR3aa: ASSAIGYT
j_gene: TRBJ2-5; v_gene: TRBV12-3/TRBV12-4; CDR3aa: ASSLAPMVGETQY
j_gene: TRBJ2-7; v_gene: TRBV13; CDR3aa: ASGRWPSGEQY
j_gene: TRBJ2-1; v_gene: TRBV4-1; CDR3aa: ASSPTPERYNEQF
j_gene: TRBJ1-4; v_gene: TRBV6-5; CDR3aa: ASSFQQGSTNEKLF
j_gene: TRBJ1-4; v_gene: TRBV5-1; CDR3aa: ASTLGTSPNEKLF
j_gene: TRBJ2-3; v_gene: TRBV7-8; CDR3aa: ASSLVVWAAGTQY
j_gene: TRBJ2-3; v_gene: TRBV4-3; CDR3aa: ASSHRDRRSDTQY
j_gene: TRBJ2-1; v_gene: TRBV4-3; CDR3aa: ASSQVRESNEQF
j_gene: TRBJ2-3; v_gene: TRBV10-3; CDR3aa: AIRGQPDTDTQY
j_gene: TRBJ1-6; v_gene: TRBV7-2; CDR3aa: ASSLAGTATNSPLH
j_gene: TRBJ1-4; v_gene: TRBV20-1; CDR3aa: SARTGSNEKLF
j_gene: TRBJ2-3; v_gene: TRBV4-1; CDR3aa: ASARNPGSGTNTDTQY
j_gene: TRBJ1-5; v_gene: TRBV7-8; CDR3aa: ASSINRGSNQPQH
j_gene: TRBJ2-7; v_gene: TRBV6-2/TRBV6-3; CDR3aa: ASSTRTAVFSYEQY
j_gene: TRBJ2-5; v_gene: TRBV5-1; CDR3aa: ASSLEGAGETQY
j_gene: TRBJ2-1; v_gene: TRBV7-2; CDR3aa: ASSGGGRARMWQF
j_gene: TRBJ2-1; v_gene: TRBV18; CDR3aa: ASSPSVSSYNEQF
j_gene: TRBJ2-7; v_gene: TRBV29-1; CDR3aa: SIRTGGGQY
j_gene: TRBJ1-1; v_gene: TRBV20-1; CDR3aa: SAPLVGVNTEAF
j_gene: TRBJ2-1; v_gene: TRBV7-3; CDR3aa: ASSLQPSSGGFYNEQF
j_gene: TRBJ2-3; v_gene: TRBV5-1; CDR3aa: ASSLGTTAQY
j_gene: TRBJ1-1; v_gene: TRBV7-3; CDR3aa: ASSGGRGSVTEAF
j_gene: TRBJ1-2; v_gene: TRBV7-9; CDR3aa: VAAPPQNYGYT
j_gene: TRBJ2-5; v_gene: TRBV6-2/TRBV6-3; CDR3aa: ASRVQGTETQY
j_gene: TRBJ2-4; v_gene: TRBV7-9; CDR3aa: ASSLAAGGAAKNIQY